This TCR beta chain was sequenced in a study of T cells generated in artificial thymic organoids. TCRalpha and TCRbeta libraries were amplified separately by semi-nested PCR with TRAC or TRBC reverse primers. RNA input for cDNA ranged from roughly 3.5 to 500 ng. In TCRdb, the 5' RACE reads were re-called with MiXCR into one record per CDR3 protein. The table has approximately 2,500 distinct CDR3 sequences, roughly 10% seen once. The ends were cut back, 4 bases at V and 1 base at J, with 9 bases in the middle. The germline V gene has CDR1 SQVTM and CDR2 ANQGSEA. The CDR3 contains 13 residues. Specimen: naive CD8+ T cells from the thymus. The sample's subset: CD3+TCRalphabeta+CD8SP T cells; for blood, CD45RO-CCR7+ naive CD8+ T cells. This clonotype originated in a human donor who gave cord blood stem cells for thymic organoid culture, a cardiac surgery patient who gave postnatal thymus, or a blood donor (not recorded which). This chain connects TRBV29-1 to TRBJ2-3; D is possibly TRBD1 (6 bases). The CDR3 DNA sequence: TGCAGCGTTGGACAGGTCCGCACAGATACGCAGTATTTT. It codes for CSVGQVRTDTQYF.